Shown below are 32 T cell receptor beta chains from a single sample sequenced in a study of blood T cell repertoires in COVID-19. Using immunoSEQ multiplex PCR, the repertoire was profiled, and TCRdb retains in-frame clones only, with some absent. The table has roughly 190,000 clones, roughly 86% seen once. Sample: peripheral blood. These TCRs come from an older man with acute or convalescent COVID-19.

The rearrangement links TRBV5-1 to TRBJ2-1; D possibly corresponds to TRBD1 (6 bases). Germline CDR1 SGHRS, CDR2 YFSETQ. The CDR3 loop spans 13 amino acids. V lost 4 bases and J 8 bases, leaving 13 bases between the germline ends. DNA of the CDR3: TGCGCCAGCAGCAGGCAGGGGACGGATGAGCAGTTCTTC. Translating gives CASSRQGTDEQFF.

This chain links TRBV3-1 (or the pseudogene TRBV3-2) with TRBJ2-7, with TRBD2 matching over 8 bases. Germline assignment: CDR1 LGHDT and CDR2 YNNKEL (reference sequence). The CDR3 is 13 residues long. The trim removed 6 bases at V and 4 bases at J, leaving 5 bases unmatched. The CDR3 nucleotides are TGTGCCAGCAGTCCCGGGACTAGATACGAGCAGTACTTC. Its protein is CASSPGTRYEQYF.

The V call is TRBV19, the J call TRBJ1-4; 7 bases match TRBD1. The J segment lost 6 bases and the V segment lost 5 bases, leaving 3 bases of the junction unmatched. This CDR3 spans 13 amino acids. Looked up from germline, CDR1 is LNHDA and CDR2 is SQIVND (reference sequence). The CDR3, as DNA: TGTGCCAGTAGTGTCGACAGGGATGAAAAACTGTTTTTT. Amino acids: CASSVDRDEKLFF.

This rearrangement joins TRBV5-6 to TRBJ1-3; D unclear. Trimming took off 1 base at V and 0 bases at J, with 8 bases between the two ends. CDR3 length: 15 residues. Germline CDR1 is SGHDT and CDR2 is YYEEEE. CDR3 sequence (DNA): TGTGCCAGCAGCTTGATGGGGAGCTCTGGAAACACCATATATTTT. It codes for CASSLMGSSGNTIYF.

The chain employs TRBV19 and TRBJ2-1, with TRBD2 identical over 12 bases. The CDR3 covers 16 residues. CDR1 LNHDA and CDR2 SQIVND come from the germline V gene (reference sequence). With 4 bases clipped from V and 9 bases from J, the junction kept 10 bases outside the gene matches. DNA of the CDR3: TGTGCCAGTAGTACGACTAGCGGGGGACTACAGGGTGAGCAGTTCTTC. Protein: CASSTTSGGLQGEQFF.

This clone was recorded a few times. This chain joins TRBV29-1 and TRBJ1-4; D possibly corresponds to TRBD1 (5 bases). CDR1 is SQVTM and CDR2 is ANQGSEA in the germline V gene. The CDR3 spans 12 residues. V was shortened by 5 bases and J by 7 bases, with 11 bases between the two germline ends. In nucleotides, the CDR3 is TGCAGCGTTCGTAGGGGTACTGAAAAACTGTTTTTT. Protein product: CSVRRGTEKLFF.

V usage is TRBV4-1 and J usage is TRBJ1-5; D call uncertain. V was clipped by 3 bases and J by 6 bases, with 18 bases between them. This CDR3 region has 16 residues. The germline V gene has CDR1 MGHRA and CDR2 YSYEKL. The CDR3 loop is CASSQRASGMGQPQHF. CDR3 coding DNA: TGCGCCAGCAGCCAGAGAGCCTCAGGTATGGGTCAGCCCCAGCATTTT.

This chain connects TRBV7-2 to TRBJ1-5; D remains ambiguous. This CDR3 is built from 16 residues. Between the trimmed V and J ends, which lost 5 bases and 0 bases, there was a span of 14 bases. Germline V lookup: CDR1 SGHTA, CDR2 FQGNSA. Here the CDR3 DNA reads TGTGCCAGCAGCCCCTCGCGGGCCAGTAGCAATCAGCCCCAGCATTTT. Translating it yields CASSPSRASSNQPQHF.

The chain recombines TRBV18 with TRBJ2-7; 9 bases are shared with TRBD1. Germline trimming cut 1 base from V and 6 bases from J; bases unmatched to any gene: 10. Germline V CDR1 and CDR2: KGHSH, LQKENI. This CDR3 is built from 16 residues. The CDR3 nucleotides read TGTGCCAGCTCACCACGGTACAGGGGGCCACATGGCGAGCAGTACTTC. It is translated as CASSPRYRGPHGEQYF. Together with reference TRBV18 and TRBJ2-7, the CDR3 gives the full variable domain: NAGVMQNPRHLVRRRGQEARLRCSPMKGHSHVYWYRQLPEEGLKFMVYLQKENIIDESGMPKERFSAEFPKEGPSILRIQQVVRGDSAAYFCASSPRYRGPHGEQYFGPGTRLTVT.

V and J are TRBV19 and TRBJ1-5, with unresolved D. Germline values: CDR1 LNHDA, CDR2 SQIVND (reference sequence). Trimming left V 3 bases short and J 1 base short, with 7 bases between. The CDR3 is 14 residues long. CDR3 bases: TGTGCCAGTAGTATCCGGGAGAGCAATCAGCCCCAGCATTTT. Its protein product is CASSIRESNQPQHF.

The chain uses TRBV12-5 and TRBJ1-2; 8 positions agree with TRBD1. Germline lookup yields CDR1 LGHNT and CDR2 FRNRAP. The CDR3 runs 16 residues. V was pared by 0 bases and J by 4 bases, with 7 bases of the junction left unmatched. The CDR3 nucleotides are TGTGCTAGTGGTTTGGTACGCGGACAGGGCATCTATGGCTACACCTTC. Protein sequence: CASGLVRGQGIYGYTF.

Only one count was recorded for this clone. This sequence joins TRBV3-1 (or the pseudogene TRBV3-2) and TRBJ2-7; 7 bases line up with TRBD1. Per the germline V gene, CDR1 is LGHDT and CDR2 is YNNKEL (reference sequence). V gave up 0 bases and J gave up 0 bases; unmatched junction bases: 2. The CDR3 totals 15 residues. CDR3 DNA: TGTGCCAGCAGCCAAGATGAGGGGGCCTCCTACGAGCAGTACTTC. Protein product: CASSQDEGASYEQYF.

The chain carries TRBV5-4 and TRBJ2-5, with D maybe TRBD1 (6 bases). The V end lost 5 bases, the J end lost 7 bases, and 21 bases lay between the germline ends. The CDR3 covers 15 residues. The germline CDR1 and CDR2 sequences are SGHNT and YYREEE (reference sequence). The CDR3 nucleotides read TGTGCCAGCAGAACTGTCGACAGGCCATTGGCGACCCAGTACTTC. This sequence encodes CASRTVDRPLATQYF.

The chain has TRBV29-1 and TRBJ2-5; 8 bases map to TRBD2. The trim removed 7 bases at V and 4 bases at J, leaving 8 bases unmatched. The CDR3 contains 13 residues. Germline V gives CDR1 SQVTM, CDR2 ANQGSEA. CDR3 sequence (DNA): TGCAGCGCCGGGGGGGCTTTAGGAGAGACCCAGTACTTC. Translated: CSAGGALGETQYF.

This chain links TRBV5-6 with TRBJ1-2; TRBD1 agrees at 9 bases. This CDR3 comprises 14 residues. CDR1 is SGHDT and CDR2 is YYEEEE in the germline V gene. V gave up 4 bases and J gave up 4 bases; unmatched junction bases: 5. CDR3 sequence (DNA): TGTGCCAGCAGCATCGGACAGGGGATCTATGGCTACACCTTC. Translation: CASSIGQGIYGYTF.

The chain couples TRBV28 to TRBJ1-5; possibly TRBD1 for D (5 bases). The V gene lost 4 bases and the J gene lost 1 base, with 8 bases spanning the gap. Germline lookup yields CDR1 MDHEN and CDR2 SYDVKM. The CDR3 contains 14 residues. The CDR3 DNA reads as TGTGCCAGCAGTTACCAGGGAAGCAATCAGCCCCAGCATTTT. Its translation: CASSYQGSNQPQHF.

This chain joins TRBV29-1 and TRBJ2-2; 7 bases align to TRBD2. The CDR3 runs 14 residues. V was pared by 3 bases and J by 6 bases, with 7 bases of the junction left unmatched. The germline CDR1 and CDR2 sequences are SQVTM and ANQGSEA. CDR3 region: CSVDLSGRAGELFF. The CDR3, as DNA: TGCAGCGTTGACCTATCGGGGAGGGCCGGGGAGCTGTTTTTT.

The chain combines TRBV3-1 (or the pseudogene TRBV3-2) with TRBJ2-7; 7 bases agree with TRBD1. In germline, CDR1 is LGHDT, CDR2 YNNKEL (reference sequence). The CDR3 covers 13 residues. V lost 4 bases and J lost 3; bases outside the gene matches: 3. The CDR3 nucleotides read TGTGCCAGCAGCCTCTACAGGGGCTACGAGCAGTACTTC. Translated, it gives CASSLYRGYEQYF.

CDR3 protein: CASSEGGGRGYNEQFF. The CDR3, as DNA: TGTGCCAGCAGTGAAGGGGGCGGGAGGGGATACAATGAGCAGTTCTTC. The V call is TRBV6-1, the J call TRBJ2-1; TRBD2 matches at 9 bases. The CDR3 runs to 16 residues. Unmatched junction bases numbered 5, after V lost 1 base and J lost 4 bases. Germline CDR1 and CDR2: MNHNS and SASEGT.

This clone occurred once. The V gene is TRBV5-8, the J gene TRBJ2-3; 7 bases are a match to TRBD2. The germline CDR1 and CDR2 sequences are SGHTS and YDEGEE. The CDR3 spans 13 residues. With 4 bases clipped from V and 5 bases from J, the junction kept 4 bases outside the gene matches. DNA for the CDR3: TGTGCCAGCAGCCGGATAGCGGGAGATACGCAGTATTTT. Encoded protein: CASSRIAGDTQYF.

This clone was found a few times. The chain is built from TRBV9 and TRBJ1-4; no clear D gene. This CDR3 spans 15 amino acids. Per the germline V gene, CDR1 is SGDLS and CDR2 is YYNGEE. Trimming took off 4 bases at V and 7 bases at J, with 17 bases between the two ends. In DNA, the CDR3 is TGTGCCAGCAGCCAACGACCTGGGTGGAGTGAAAAACTGTTTTTT. This encodes CASSQRPGWSEKLFF.

The chain employs TRBV30 and TRBJ2-6; 8 bases align to TRBD1. CDR1 and CDR2 (germline): GTSNPN, SVGIG (reference sequence). This CDR3 is 17 amino acids long. The trim removed 2 bases at V and 0 bases at J, leaving 6 bases unmatched. CDR3 residues: CAWSRDRIPSGANVLTF. The CDR3 DNA sequence: TGTGCCTGGAGTCGGGACAGGATTCCCTCTGGGGCCAACGTCCTGACTTTC.

This clone was seen a single time. The genes are TRBV3-1 (or the pseudogene TRBV3-2) and TRBJ1-1, with 7 nucleotides matching TRBD1. The CDR3 totals 14 residues. The germline CDR1 and CDR2 sequences are LGHDT and YNNKEL (reference sequence). The V segment lost 2 bases and the J segment 5 bases; nucleotides outside the gene matches: 5. The CDR3 protein is CASSQRQGRTEAFF. CDR3 DNA: TGTGCCAGCAGCCAACGACAGGGAAGGACTGAAGCTTTCTTT.

V usage is TRBV6-1 and J usage is TRBJ2-6; D gene unclear. The V gene lost 4 bases and the J gene lost 0 bases, with 13 bases spanning the gap. The CDR3 has 17 amino acids. Germline V gene data show CDR1 as MNHNS and CDR2 as SASEGT. The CDR3: CASSVLSPGSGANVLTF. CDR3 bases: TGTGCCAGCAGTGTACTCTCCCCTGGCTCTGGGGCCAACGTCCTGACTTTC.

The V and J genes are TRBV4-3 and TRBJ2-4, with 7 nucleotides matching TRBD1. CDR1 and CDR2 (germline): LGHNA, YSLEER. The V segment lost 5 bases and the J segment 6 bases; nucleotides outside the gene matches: 13. This CDR3 contains 16 residues. The DNA of the CDR3 is TGCGCCAGCAGCTTTGGTGAGGGGGCATGGGGAAACATTCAGTACTTC. Its protein product is CASSFGEGAWGNIQYF.

The J gene is TRBJ2-2, the V gene TRBV4-2, with TRBD1 matching over 10 bases. The CDR3 loop spans 19 amino acids. CDR1 and CDR2 from the germline V gene are LGHNA and YNFKEQ. J gave up 0 bases and V 4 bases, and 11 bases lay outside the gene matches. CDR3 nucleotide sequence: TGTGCCAGCAGCCCGATCAAGTGGACAGGGGGAGCGAACACCGGGGAGCTGTTTTTT. It yields the protein CASSPIKWTGGANTGELFF.

This chain connects TRBV25-1 to TRBJ2-1; TRBD2 agrees at 13 bases. The V gene end was trimmed by 1 base and the J gene end by 4 bases; junction bases not matched to a gene: 4. The V gene's germline CDR1 is MGHDK and CDR2 SYGVNS. This CDR3 is built from 17 residues. The CDR3 region is CASSESTSGGLYNEQFF. The CDR3 bases are TGTGCCAGCAGTGAATCGACTAGCGGGGGGCTATACAATGAGCAGTTCTTC.

V usage is TRBV5-1 and J usage is TRBJ2-1; 9 bases are a match to TRBD1. The CDR3 extends over 14 amino acids. Germline V lookup: CDR1 SGHRS, CDR2 YFSETQ. V shed 6 bases and J 7 bases; nucleotides not matched to a gene: 8. The CDR3: CASNTGGAWNEQFF. DNA of the CDR3: TGCGCCAGCAACACAGGGGGCGCATGGAATGAGCAGTTCTTC.

This rearrangement joins TRBV24-1 to TRBJ2-3, with a weak D call TRBD1 (5 bases). The CDR3 contains 17 residues. Trimming stripped 0 bases from V and 4 bases from J, with 16 bases between. CDR1 and CDR2 (germline): KGHDR, SFDVKD. The CDR3 protein is CATSDLQIRVEADTQYF. The CDR3 DNA is TGTGCCACCAGTGATTTGCAAATCAGGGTTGAGGCAGATACGCAGTATTTT.

The rearrangement uses TRBV7-3 and TRBJ2-2; TRBD2 is a possible D gene (5 bases). This CDR3 has 14 amino acids. Trimming left V 6 bases short and J 7 bases short, with 15 bases between. Germline V gene sequence: CDR1 SGHTA, CDR2 FQGTGA. CDR3 DNA sequence: TGTGCCAGCAGTTTGGTTCGGGGAAGCGGGGAGCTGTTTTTT. Translating gives CASSLVRGSGELFF.

The chain carries TRBV6-5 and TRBJ2-7; 7 bases fit TRBD2. The germline gives CDR1 MNHEY, CDR2 SVGAGI. CDR3 length equals 11 residues. Trimming removed 6 bases from V and 6 bases from J; junction bases left unmatched: 2. This CDR3 reads CASRGGFEQYF. The CDR3 coding sequence is TGTGCCAGCAGGGGAGGGTTCGAGCAGTACTTC.

This chain uses TRBV19 with TRBJ2-3, with D uncertain. V shed 3 bases and J shed 1 base, with 5 bases lying between them. The germline CDR1 and CDR2 sequences are LNHDA and SQIVND (reference sequence). The CDR3 has 13 residues. This chain's CDR3 is CASSMSGTDTQYF. In DNA, the CDR3 is TGTGCCAGTAGTATGAGTGGCACAGATACGCAGTATTTT. Full variable domain (remainder filled in from reference TRBV19 and TRBJ2-3): DGGITQSPKYLFRKEGQNVTLSCEQNLNHDAMYWYRQDPGQGLRLIYYSQIVNDFQKGDIAEGYSVSREKKESFPLTVTSAQKNPTAFYLCASSMSGTDTQYFGPGTRLTVL.